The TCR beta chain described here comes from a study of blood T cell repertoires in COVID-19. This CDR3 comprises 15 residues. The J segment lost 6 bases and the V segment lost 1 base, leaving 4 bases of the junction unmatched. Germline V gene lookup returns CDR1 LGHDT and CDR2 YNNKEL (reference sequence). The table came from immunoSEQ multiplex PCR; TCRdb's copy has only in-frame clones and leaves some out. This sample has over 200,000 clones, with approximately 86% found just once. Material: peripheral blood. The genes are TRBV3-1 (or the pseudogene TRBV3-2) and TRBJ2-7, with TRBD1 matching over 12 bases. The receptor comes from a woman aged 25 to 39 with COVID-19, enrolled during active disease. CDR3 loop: CASSQAGTGGGEQYF. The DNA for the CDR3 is TGTGCCAGCAGCCAAGCCGGGACAGGGGGCGGCGAGCAGTACTTC.